These 27 T cell receptor beta chains came from one sample sequenced in a study of CD8 T cells in Susac syndrome. Random hexamers were used to reverse transcribe the RNA input (roughly 0.5 to 1 ug). Each CDR3 protein is one row after TCRdb ran MiXCR on the immunoSEQ multiplex PCR reads. The sample includes under 200,000 distinct CDR3 sequences, approximately 95% of them seen just once. Sequenced sample: CD8+ T cells from PBMCs. The receptors originated from a human donor with multiple sclerosis.

The chain carries TRBV29-1 and TRBJ2-2, with 15 bases matching TRBD2. This CDR3 is built from 16 residues. Germline V gives CDR1 SQVTM, CDR2 ANQGSEA. Trimming cost V 6 bases and J 6 bases; bases outside gene matches: 8. CDR3 loop: CSVGGLAGGTAGELFF. Here the CDR3 DNA reads TGCAGCGTGGGGGGACTAGCGGGAGGTACGGCCGGGGAGCTGTTTTTT.

This chain uses TRBV29-1 with TRBJ1-3; no clear D gene. This CDR3 region has 13 residues. V was trimmed by 6 bases and J by 9 bases, leaving 18 bases between them. Germline CDR1 is SQVTM and CDR2 is ANQGSEA. CDR3 residues: CSVRGQIGGTIYF. The CDR3 DNA follows: TGCAGCGTCCGGGGTCAGATCGGAGGCACCATATATTTT.

This CDR3 is CASSELAGVSEQYF. As DNA, the CDR3 is TGTGCCAGCAGTGAGCTGGCGGGAGTGTCCGAGCAGTACTTC. V usage is TRBV2 and J usage is TRBJ2-7; TRBD2 aligns across 7 bases. The length of the CDR3 is 14 residues. With 3 bases clipped from V and 6 bases from J, the junction kept 8 bases outside the gene matches. CDR1 SNHLY and CDR2 FYNNEI come from the germline V gene.

In DNA form, the CDR3 reads TGCAGCGTTGTTTCGGCTTCCTACGAGCAGTACTTC. Its translation: CSVVSASYEQYF. The chain recombines TRBV29-1 with TRBJ2-7, with D unclear. The CDR3 loop spans 12 amino acids. The V end was cut by 4 bases, the J end by 1 base, with 8 bases between. CDR1 is SQVTM, CDR2 ANQGSEA, per germline.

J is TRBJ2-1 and V is TRBV27; D gene uncertain. The V gene's germline CDR1 is MNHEY and CDR2 SMNVEV (reference sequence). Deletions cut 1 base from V and 8 bases from J, with 6 bases between. The CDR3 runs to 12 residues. CDR3 DNA: TGTGCCAGCAGTTTATTGGCCGATGAGCAGTTCTTC. It specifies CASSLLADEQFF.

The chain combines TRBV2 with TRBJ2-7; 9 nucleotides line up with TRBD2. There are 15 residues in the CDR3. J was trimmed by 6 bases and V by 6 bases; bases with no gene match: 12. The germline gives CDR1 SNHLY, CDR2 FYNNEI. The CDR3 region has the DNA TGTGCCAGCAGGGCGGGTAGCGGGGGCCTGGGCGAGCAGTACTTC. It is translated as CASRAGSGGLGEQYF.

V usage is TRBV2 and J usage is TRBJ2-7; D is unclear. Trimming shortened V by 1 base and J by 6 bases, and 13 bases separated the two germline ends. Germline V CDR1 and CDR2: SNHLY, FYNNEI. The CDR3 is 14 amino acids. The chain's CDR3 is CASSEGRYVAEQYF. Here the CDR3 DNA reads TGTGCCAGCAGTGAAGGCCGGTATGTGGCCGAGCAGTACTTC.

The chain carries TRBV20-1 and TRBJ2-1, with 8 bases that match TRBD2. Per germline, CDR1 DFQATT and CDR2 SNEGSKA (reference sequence). Germline trimming cut 5 bases from V and 2 bases from J; bases unmatched to any gene: 5. The CDR3 loop spans 14 amino acids. The CDR3 nucleotides read TGCAGTGCTTGGAGGGGACTAGCCTACAATGAGCAGTTCTTC. This gives the protein CSAWRGLAYNEQFF.

V is TRBV29-1 and J is TRBJ2-2; D is unresolved. The germline V gene has CDR1 SQVTM and CDR2 ANQGSEA. The V end lost 5 bases, the J end lost 4 bases, and 8 bases lay between the germline ends. The CDR3 runs 12 residues. CDR3: CSVPGSTGELFF. In nucleotides, the CDR3 is TGCAGCGTTCCCGGTTCCACCGGGGAGCTGTTTTTT.

The chain couples TRBV28 to TRBJ2-7; no clear D. Germline V gene lookup returns CDR1 MDHEN and CDR2 SYDVKM. Trimming removed 4 bases at V and 3 bases at J, with 19 bases between. This CDR3 region has 16 residues. The CDR3 reads CASSYPRPLSYYEQYF. As DNA, the CDR3 is TGTGCCAGCAGTTACCCTCGACCCCTCTCCTACTACGAGCAGTACTTC.

Written as DNA, the CDR3 is TGTGCCACCGGGGGGGTTTCAGGTCAGCCCCAGCATTTT. Translation: CATGGVSGQPQHF. The chain recombines TRBV6-5 with TRBJ1-5; possibly TRBD1 for D (5 bases). The CDR3 is 13 residues long. The V end was cut by 10 bases, the J end by 6 bases, with 16 bases between. The germline gives CDR1 MNHEY, CDR2 SVGAGI.

V gene TRBV6-6 combines with J gene TRBJ2-2; weak D call: TRBD2 (6 bases). The CDR3 is 15 amino acids. The germline gives CDR1 MNHNY, CDR2 SVGAGI (reference sequence). Trimming removed 2 bases at V and 1 base at J, with 8 bases between. The DNA of the CDR3 is TGTGCCAGCAGTTACACCGGGGGGAACACCGGGGAGCTGTTTTTT. Translating gives CASSYTGGNTGELFF.

The chain employs TRBV7-9 and TRBJ2-4; D call uncertain. The CDR3 runs to 13 residues. Looked up from germline, CDR1 is SEHNR and CDR2 is FQNEAQ (reference sequence). V was clipped by 5 bases and J by 4 bases, with 9 bases between them. For the CDR3, the DNA is TGTGCCAGCAGCCCATACACTAAAAACATTCAGTACTTC. It codes for CASSPYTKNIQYF. Using reference TRBV7-9 and TRBJ2-4 for the parts outside the CDR3, the full variable domain is DTGVSQNPRHKITKRGQNVTFRCDPISEHNRLYWYRQTLGQGPEFLTYFQNEAQLEKSRLLSDRFSAERPKGSFSTLEIQRTEQGDSAMYLCASSPYTKNIQYFGAGTRLSVL.

This clonotype was detected only once. The chain employs TRBV20-1 and TRBJ2-7; D unclear. The CDR3 runs 13 residues. V lost 4 bases to trimming and J lost 3 bases, with 13 bases between them. Looked up from germline, CDR1 is DFQATT and CDR2 is SNEGSKA (reference sequence). CDR3 residues: CSANRVDGYEQYF. For the CDR3, the DNA is TGCAGTGCTAACCGGGTCGATGGCTACGAGCAGTACTTC.

V and J are TRBV7-9 and TRBJ1-1; D might be TRBD1 (6 bases). CDR1 and CDR2 (germline): SEHNR, FQNEAQ (reference sequence). Trimming pared 3 bases from V and 7 bases from J, leaving 15 bases between. The CDR3 totals 14 residues. CDR3 sequence reads: CASSFPDRPDEAFF. Written as DNA, the CDR3 is TGTGCCAGCAGCTTCCCGGACAGACCCGATGAAGCTTTCTTT.

The chain carries TRBV9 and TRBJ2-4, with no clear D. Trimming cost V 0 bases and J 0 bases, with 16 bases left between them. This CDR3 region has 18 residues. Germline V gene lookup returns CDR1 SGDLS and CDR2 YYNGEE. The CDR3 DNA reads as TGTGCCAGCAGCGTAGGGCCAGAAGAGTTACTAGCCAAAAACATTCAGTACTTC. Translating it yields CASSVGPEELLAKNIQYF.

The chain couples TRBV9 to TRBJ2-1; D ambiguous. The germline V gene encodes CDR1 SGDLS and CDR2 YYNGEE. The CDR3 is 17 residues long. V was clipped by 0 bases and J by 5 bases, with 18 bases between them. The DNA of the CDR3 is TGTGCCAGCAGCGTAGTTCCTAGGCTAGTATGGGACAATGAGCAGTTCTTC. Translating gives CASSVVPRLVWDNEQFF.

The rearrangement links TRBV3-1 to TRBJ2-1, with TRBD2 identical over 8 bases. J gave up 6 bases and V 4 bases, and 8 bases lay outside the gene matches. Germline CDR1 LGHDT, CDR2 YNNKEL (reference sequence). The CDR3 length is 15 residues. CDR3 coding DNA: TGTGCCAGCAGCCGCCCTTCTAGCGGGCGCAATGAGCAGTTCTTC. As protein: CASSRPSSGRNEQFF.

The chain employs TRBV10-3 and TRBJ1-2, with D uncertain. The V gene's germline CDR1 is ENHRY and CDR2 SYGVKD. The CDR3 covers 13 residues. V dropped 5 bases and J dropped 2 bases, with 9 bases sitting between them. CDR3 in amino acids: CAISLDTNYGYTF. The CDR3 DNA is TGTGCCATCAGTCTAGACACAAACTATGGCTACACCTTC.

This clonotype was found once. This chain connects TRBV28 to TRBJ2-7; 10 bases are a match to TRBD2. This CDR3 comprises 14 residues. Germline V gives CDR1 MDHEN, CDR2 SYDVKM. Trimming removed 6 bases from V and 2 bases from J; junction bases left unmatched: 4. The CDR3 nucleotides are TGTGCCAGCAGCGGACTAGCGGAAACCTACGAGCAGTACTTC. Amino acids: CASSGLAETYEQYF.

The J gene is TRBJ2-2, the V gene TRBV7-8; 12 bases are shared with TRBD2. V shed 10 bases and J 3 bases; nucleotides not matched to a gene: 6. Germline-derived CDR1 and CDR2 are SGHVS and FQNEAQ. The CDR3 is 15 residues long. The CDR3 sequence: CANSLAGGYTGELFF. The CDR3 bases are TGTGCCAACTCCCTAGCGGGAGGGTACACCGGGGAGCTGTTTTTT.

This clonotype occurred once. The chain links TRBV12-3 or TRBV12-4 to TRBJ2-1; 7 positions agree with TRBD2. V shed 2 bases and J 8 bases; nucleotides not matched to a gene: 9. The CDR3 contains 15 residues. CDR3 nucleotide sequence: TGTGCCAGCAGTTTACTGGCGGGAGCGGCCGATGAGCAGTTCTTC. Translated: CASSLLAGAADEQFF.

This chain links TRBV27 with TRBJ2-7, with 11 nucleotides matching TRBD1. The CDR3 loop spans 15 amino acids. The germline CDR1 and CDR2 sequences are MNHEY and SMNVEV (reference sequence). The V and J ends lost 2 bases and 3 bases, in that order; junction bases with no gene match: 3. CDR3 region: CASSLGTGGIYEQYF. DNA for the CDR3: TGTGCCAGCAGTTTAGGGACAGGGGGTATCTACGAGCAGTACTTC.

The V gene is TRBV21-1, the J gene TRBJ1-1; TRBD1, the table's D call, was not compared with the DNA. TRBV21-1 is a known pseudogene. CDR3 length: 13 residues. CDR3 coding DNA: TGTGCCAGCAGCAAAGGTAGGGGCACTGAAGCTTTCTTT. This encodes CASSKGRGTEAFF.

This chain joins TRBV27 and TRBJ2-7; D is undetermined. V lost 8 bases and J lost 5, with 22 bases in between. Germline assignment: CDR1 MNHEY and CDR2 SMNVEV (reference sequence). The CDR3 has 15 residues. The CDR3 region has the DNA TGTGCCAGCCGGTCCGGTGGGGTAGCCTTTCACGAGCAGTACTTC. Translating it yields CASRSGGVAFHEQYF.

The genes are TRBV9 and TRBJ2-1; the D is unclear. The CDR3 has 13 residues. V dropped 0 bases and J dropped 7 bases, with 8 bases sitting between them. Germline V gives CDR1 SGDLS, CDR2 YYNGEE. CDR3 residues: CASSVGTRNEQFF. The CDR3 bases are TGTGCCAGCAGCGTAGGAACGAGGAATGAGCAGTTCTTC.

The J gene is TRBJ2-7, the V gene TRBV12-3 or TRBV12-4; D remains ambiguous. V lost 3 bases, J lost 4 bases, and 4 bases lay in between. CDR3 size: 11 residues. The CDR3 nucleotides are TGTGCCAGCAGTTTCCGATACGAGCAGTACTTC. It encodes CASSFRYEQYF.